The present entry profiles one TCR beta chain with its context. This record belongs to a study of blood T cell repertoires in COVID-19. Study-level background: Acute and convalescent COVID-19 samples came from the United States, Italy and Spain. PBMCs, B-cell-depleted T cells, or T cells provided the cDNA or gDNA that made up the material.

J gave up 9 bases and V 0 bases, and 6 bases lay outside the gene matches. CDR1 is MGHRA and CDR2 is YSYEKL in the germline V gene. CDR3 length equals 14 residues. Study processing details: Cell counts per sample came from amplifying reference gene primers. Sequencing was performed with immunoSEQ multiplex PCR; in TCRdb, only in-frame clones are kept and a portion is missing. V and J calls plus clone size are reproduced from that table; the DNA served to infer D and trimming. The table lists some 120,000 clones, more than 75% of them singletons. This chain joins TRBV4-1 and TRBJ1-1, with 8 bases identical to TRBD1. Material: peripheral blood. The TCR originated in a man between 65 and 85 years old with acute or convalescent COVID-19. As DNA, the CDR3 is TGCGCCAGCAGCCAAGACCGGGACAGGCCACAAGCTTTCTTT. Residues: CASSQDRDRPQAFF.